This T cell receptor (beta chain) derives from a study of blood T cell repertoires in COVID-19. The V end was cut by 3 bases, the J end by 7 bases, with 16 bases between. This CDR3 is built from 15 residues. Germline-derived CDR1 and CDR2 are KGHSH and LQKENI. Generated by immunoSEQ multiplex PCR, the TCRdb table keeps only in-frame clones and is missing some. The repertoire holds 250,000 to 300,000 clones, with 89% as singletons. The sequenced sample consisted of peripheral blood. The rearrangement joins TRBV18 to TRBJ2-1; maybe TRBD2 (5 bases). This clonotype originated in a man in his fifties or sixties with acute or convalescent COVID-19. The CDR3 sequence is CASSPTASWENEQFF. In nucleotides, the CDR3 is TGTGCCAGCTCACCGACGGCTAGTTGGGAGAATGAGCAGTTCTTC.